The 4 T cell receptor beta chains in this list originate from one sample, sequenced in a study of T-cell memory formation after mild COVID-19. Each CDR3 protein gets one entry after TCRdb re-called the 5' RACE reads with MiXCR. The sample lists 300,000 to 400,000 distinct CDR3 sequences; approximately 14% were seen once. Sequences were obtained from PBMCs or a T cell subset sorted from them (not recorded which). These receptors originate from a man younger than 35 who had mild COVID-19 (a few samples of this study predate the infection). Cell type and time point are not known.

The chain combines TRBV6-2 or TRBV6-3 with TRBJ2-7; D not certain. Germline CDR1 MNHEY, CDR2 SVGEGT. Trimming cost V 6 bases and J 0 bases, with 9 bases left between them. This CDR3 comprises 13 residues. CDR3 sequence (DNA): TGTGCCAGCAGACGACCCTCCTCCTACGAGCAGTACTTC. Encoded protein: CASRRPSSYEQYF.

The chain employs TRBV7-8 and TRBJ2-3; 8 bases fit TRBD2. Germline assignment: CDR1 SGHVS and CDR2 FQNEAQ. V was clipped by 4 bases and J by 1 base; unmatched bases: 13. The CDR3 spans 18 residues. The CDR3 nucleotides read TGTGCCAGCAGCTGGCCCCGCGGGGGGAAAGGGCGCACAGATACGCAGTATTTT. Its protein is CASSWPRGGKGRTDTQYF.

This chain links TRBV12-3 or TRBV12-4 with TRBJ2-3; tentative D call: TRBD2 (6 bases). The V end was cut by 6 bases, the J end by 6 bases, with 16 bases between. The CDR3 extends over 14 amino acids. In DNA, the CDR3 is TGTGCCAGCAGCACGCGGGGTCCTTCGGATACGCAGTATTTT. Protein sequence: CASSTRGPSDTQYF.

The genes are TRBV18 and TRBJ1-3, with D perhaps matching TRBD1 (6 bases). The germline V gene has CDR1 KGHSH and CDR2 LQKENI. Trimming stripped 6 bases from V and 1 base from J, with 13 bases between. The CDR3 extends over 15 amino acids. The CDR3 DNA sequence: TGTGCCAGCTCTTATACACAGGGTTCTGGAAACACCATATATTTT. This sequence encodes CASSYTQGSGNTIYF.